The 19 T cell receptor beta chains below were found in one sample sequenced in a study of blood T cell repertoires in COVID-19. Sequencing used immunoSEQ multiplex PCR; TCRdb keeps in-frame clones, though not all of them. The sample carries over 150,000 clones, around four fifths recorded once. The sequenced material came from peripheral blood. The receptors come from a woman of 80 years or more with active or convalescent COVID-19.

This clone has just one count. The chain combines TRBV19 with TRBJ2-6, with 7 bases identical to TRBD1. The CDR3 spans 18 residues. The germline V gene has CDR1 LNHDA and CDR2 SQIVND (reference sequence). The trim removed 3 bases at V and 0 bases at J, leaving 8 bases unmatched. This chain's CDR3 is CASSIQQGSPSGANVLTF. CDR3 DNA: TGTGCCAGTAGTATCCAACAGGGGTCCCCCTCTGGGGCCAACGTCCTGACTTTC.

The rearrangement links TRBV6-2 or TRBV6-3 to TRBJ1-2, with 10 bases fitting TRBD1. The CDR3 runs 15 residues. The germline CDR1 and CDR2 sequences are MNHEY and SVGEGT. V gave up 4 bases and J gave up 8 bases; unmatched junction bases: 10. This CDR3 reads CASSFPDRGRRGYTF. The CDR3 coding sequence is TGTGCCAGCAGTTTTCCCGACAGGGGGCGTCGCGGCTACACCTTC.

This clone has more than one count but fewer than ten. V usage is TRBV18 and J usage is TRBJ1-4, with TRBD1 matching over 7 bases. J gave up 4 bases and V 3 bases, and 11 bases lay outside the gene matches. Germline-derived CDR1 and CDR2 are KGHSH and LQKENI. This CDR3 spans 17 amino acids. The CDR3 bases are TGTGCCAGCTCACCTAACAACAGGGGCCAGGGTAATGAAAAACTGTTTTTT. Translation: CASSPNNRGQGNEKLFF.

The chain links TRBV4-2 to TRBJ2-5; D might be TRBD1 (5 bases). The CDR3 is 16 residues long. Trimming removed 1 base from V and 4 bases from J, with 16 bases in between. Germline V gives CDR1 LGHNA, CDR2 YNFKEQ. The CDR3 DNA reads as TGTGCCAGCAGCCAAGGGGGCGGCGGCTCATCAGAGACCCAGTACTTC. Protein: CASSQGGGGSSETQYF.

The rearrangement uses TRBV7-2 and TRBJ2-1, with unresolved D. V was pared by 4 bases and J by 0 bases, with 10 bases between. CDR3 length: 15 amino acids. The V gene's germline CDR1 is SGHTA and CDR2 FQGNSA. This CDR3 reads CASSSSGVSYNEQFF. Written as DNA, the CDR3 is TGTGCCAGCAGCTCTTCAGGTGTCTCCTACAATGAGCAGTTCTTC.

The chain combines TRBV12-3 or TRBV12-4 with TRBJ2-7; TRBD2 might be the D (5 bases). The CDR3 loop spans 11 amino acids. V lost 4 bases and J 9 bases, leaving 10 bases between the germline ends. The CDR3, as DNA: TGTGCCAGCAGTTACAGCGGAGCGCAGTACTTC. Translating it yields CASSYSGAQYF.

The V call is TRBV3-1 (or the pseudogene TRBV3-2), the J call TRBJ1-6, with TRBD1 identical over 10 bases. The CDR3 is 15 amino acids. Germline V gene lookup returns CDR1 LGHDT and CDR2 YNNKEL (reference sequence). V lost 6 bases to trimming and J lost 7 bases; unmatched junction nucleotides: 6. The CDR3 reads CASSKGTGANSPLHF. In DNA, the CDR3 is TGTGCCAGCAGTAAGGGGACAGGGGCCAATTCACCCCTCCACTTT.

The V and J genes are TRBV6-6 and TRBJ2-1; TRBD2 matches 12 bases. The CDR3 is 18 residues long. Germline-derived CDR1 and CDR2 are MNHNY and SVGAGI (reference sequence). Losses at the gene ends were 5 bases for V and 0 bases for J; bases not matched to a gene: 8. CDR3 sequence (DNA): TGTGCCAGCAGTCCGAAAACTAGCGGGGGGCCCTCCTACAATGAGCAGTTCTTC. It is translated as CASSPKTSGGPSYNEQFF.

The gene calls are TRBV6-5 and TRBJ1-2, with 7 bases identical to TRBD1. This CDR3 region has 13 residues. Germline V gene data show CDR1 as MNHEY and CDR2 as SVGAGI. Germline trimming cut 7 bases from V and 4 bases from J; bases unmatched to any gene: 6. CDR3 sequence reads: CASISTGFYGYTF. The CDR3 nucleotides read TGTGCCAGCATTTCGACAGGGTTCTATGGCTACACCTTC.

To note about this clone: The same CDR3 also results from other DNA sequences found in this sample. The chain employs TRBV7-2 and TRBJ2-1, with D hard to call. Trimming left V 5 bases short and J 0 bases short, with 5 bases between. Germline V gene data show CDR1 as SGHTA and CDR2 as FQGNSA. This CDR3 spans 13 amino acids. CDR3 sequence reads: CASSPGSYNEQFF. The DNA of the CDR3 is TGTGCCAGCAGCCCCGGCTCCTACAATGAGCAGTTCTTC.

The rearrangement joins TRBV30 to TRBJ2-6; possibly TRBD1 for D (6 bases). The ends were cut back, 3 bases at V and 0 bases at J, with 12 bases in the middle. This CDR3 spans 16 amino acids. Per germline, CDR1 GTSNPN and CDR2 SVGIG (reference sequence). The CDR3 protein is CAWSPGHRSGANVLTF. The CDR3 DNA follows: TGTGCCTGGAGCCCGGGACACCGCTCTGGGGCCAACGTCCTGACTTTC.

The CDR3: CASRPGQNTGELFF. CDR3 sequence (DNA): TGCGCCAGCAGACCCGGACAGAACACCGGGGAGCTGTTTTTT. This sequence joins TRBV4-1 and TRBJ2-2; D is possibly TRBD1 (5 bases). The V and J ends lost 6 bases and 1 base respectively, with 9 bases between them. This CDR3 has 14 residues. Germline CDR1 is MGHRA and CDR2 is YSYEKL.

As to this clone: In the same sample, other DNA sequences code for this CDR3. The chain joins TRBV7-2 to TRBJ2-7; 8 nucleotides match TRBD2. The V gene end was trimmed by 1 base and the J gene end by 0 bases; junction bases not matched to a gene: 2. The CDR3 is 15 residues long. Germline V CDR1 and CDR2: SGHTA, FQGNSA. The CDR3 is CASSLGLAPSYEQYF. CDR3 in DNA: TGTGCCAGCAGCTTAGGACTAGCGCCCTCCTACGAGCAGTACTTC.

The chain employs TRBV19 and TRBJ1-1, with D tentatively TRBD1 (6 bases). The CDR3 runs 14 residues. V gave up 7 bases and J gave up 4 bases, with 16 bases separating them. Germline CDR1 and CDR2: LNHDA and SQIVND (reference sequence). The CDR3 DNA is TGTGCCAGTATGAGGGGGGGAGAGGCCACTGAAGCTTTCTTT. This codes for CASMRGGEATEAFF.

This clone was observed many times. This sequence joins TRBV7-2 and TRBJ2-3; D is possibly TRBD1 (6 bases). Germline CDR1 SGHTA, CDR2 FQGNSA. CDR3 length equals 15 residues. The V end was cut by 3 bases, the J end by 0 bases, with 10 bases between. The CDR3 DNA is TGTGCCAGCAGCTTCACAGGGCTGAGCACAGATACGCAGTATTTT. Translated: CASSFTGLSTDTQYF.

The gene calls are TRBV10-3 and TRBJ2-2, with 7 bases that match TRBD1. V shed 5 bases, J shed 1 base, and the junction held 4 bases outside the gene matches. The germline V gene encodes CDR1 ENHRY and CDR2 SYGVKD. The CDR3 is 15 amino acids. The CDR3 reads CAISTTGQNTGELFF. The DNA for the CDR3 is TGTGCCATCAGTACGACAGGGCAGAACACCGGGGAGCTGTTTTTT.

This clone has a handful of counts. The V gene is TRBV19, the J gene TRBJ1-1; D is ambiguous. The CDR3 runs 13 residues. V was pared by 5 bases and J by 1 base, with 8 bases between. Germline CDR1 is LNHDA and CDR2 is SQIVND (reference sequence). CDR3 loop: CASSPSGNTEAFF. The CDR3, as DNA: TGTGCCAGTAGTCCATCAGGGAACACTGAAGCTTTCTTT.

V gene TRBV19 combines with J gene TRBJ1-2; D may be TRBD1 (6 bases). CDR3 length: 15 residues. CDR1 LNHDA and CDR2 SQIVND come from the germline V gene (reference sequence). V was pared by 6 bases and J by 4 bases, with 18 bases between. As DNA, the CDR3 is TGTGCCAGTAGGGGGGCTGAGGGAATGGCCTATGGCTACACCTTC. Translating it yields CASRGAEGMAYGYTF.

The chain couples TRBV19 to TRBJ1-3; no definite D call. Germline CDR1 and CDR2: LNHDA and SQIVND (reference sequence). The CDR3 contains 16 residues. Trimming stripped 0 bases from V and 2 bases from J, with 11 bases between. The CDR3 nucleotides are TGTGCCAGTAGTATAGATCGGCGGGTACCTGGAAACACCATATATTTT. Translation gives CASSIDRRVPGNTIYF.